This T cell receptor beta chain is from a study of T cells in Graves' hyperthyroidism and ophthalmopathy. This clonotype was found many times. The CDR3 loop spans 11 amino acids. Trimming left V 7 bases short and J 5 bases short, with 8 bases between. Germline lookup yields CDR1 LNHDA and CDR2 SQIVND (reference sequence). TCR beta CDR3 regions were amplified from RNA. Initially, a first-round RT-PCR of the TCR CDR3 employed the HTBI primer set. TCRdb reprocessed the multiplex PCR reads via MiXCR and lists one record per CDR3 protein. Of around 300,000 distinct CDR3 sequences listed, less than 15% are singletons.

This TCR was sampled from a woman between 25 and 40 years old with Graves' hyperthyroidism that later progressed to Graves' ophthalmopathy. The J gene is TRBJ1-1, the V gene TRBV19; D remains unclear. Specimen: blood. For the CDR3, the DNA is TGTGCCAGTACGGGGTCGACTGAAGCTTTCTTT. It specifies CASTGSTEAFF. Using reference TRBV19 and TRBJ1-1 for the parts outside the CDR3, the full variable domain is DGGITQSPKYLFRKEGQNVTLSCEQNLNHDAMYWYRQDPGQGLRLIYYSQIVNDFQKGDIAEGYSVSREKKESFPLTVTSAQKNPTAFYLCASTGSTEAFFGQGTRLTVV.